A single sample is the source of the 12 T cell receptor beta chains below, sequenced in a study of blood T cell repertoires in COVID-19. The protocol was immunoSEQ multiplex PCR, while the TCRdb copy is restricted to in-frame clones and leaves out a portion. The sample carries roughly 120,000 clones, less than 90% recorded once. Sequencing used peripheral blood. These receptors came from a man aged 70 or older who had recovered from COVID-19.

This clone was seen once. The chain has TRBV2 and TRBJ2-2, with no clear D. The V end was cut by 3 bases, the J end by 4 bases, with 6 bases between. CDR1 is SNHLY, CDR2 FYNNEI, per germline. The CDR3 totals 13 residues. CDR3 in amino acids: CASSELGTGELFF. CDR3 nucleotides: TGTGCCAGCAGTGAGCTCGGCACCGGGGAGCTGTTTTTT.

This clone was seen just once. The gene calls are TRBV5-1 and TRBJ2-7, with 10 bases fitting TRBD1. This CDR3 has 16 amino acids. Germline loops: CDR1 SGHRS, CDR2 YFSETQ. Trimming removed 4 bases from V and 3 bases from J; junction bases left unmatched: 10. CDR3 DNA: TGCGCCAGCAGCAGGAGCCGCGGACAGGGGGACTACGAGCAGTACTTC. Protein: CASSRSRGQGDYEQYF.

Comments on this clone: Other DNA sequences in this sample translate to the same CDR3. The chain combines TRBV9 with TRBJ1-5; possibly TRBD1 for D (5 bases). The length of the CDR3 is 14 residues. The germline CDR1 and CDR2 sequences are SGDLS and YYNGEE. The V and J ends lost 0 bases and 7 bases respectively, with 11 bases between them. CDR3 in DNA: TGTGCCAGCAGCGTAGGGGGGGGAGGACAGCCCCAGCATTTT. Its protein product is CASSVGGGGQPQHF. The full variable domain, its missing parts supplied by reference TRBV9 and TRBJ1-5, is DSGVTQTPKHLITATGQRVTLRCSPRSGDLSVYWYQQSLDQGLQFLIQYYNGEERAKGNILERFSAQQFPDLHSELNLSSLELGDSALYFCASSVGGGGQPQHFGDGTRLSIL.

The rearrangement joins TRBV28 to TRBJ1-2, with 8 bases aligning to TRBD1. Per germline, CDR1 MDHEN and CDR2 SYDVKM. With 10 bases clipped from V and 8 bases from J, the junction kept 15 bases outside the gene matches. CDR3 length: 14 residues. The CDR3 is CAIDMTGDGGGYTF. CDR3 DNA: TGTGCCATCGATATGACAGGGGACGGAGGAGGCTACACCTTC.

This clone was detected ten times or more. The V and J genes are TRBV15 and TRBJ1-5; TRBD1 matches at 10 bases. V lost 0 bases to trimming and J lost 0 bases; unmatched junction nucleotides: 14. This CDR3 is built from 21 residues. Germline lookup yields CDR1 LNHNV and CDR2 YYDKDF (reference sequence). The CDR3 reads CATSRDLLGQGRMGSNQPQHF. The CDR3 region has the DNA TGTGCCACCAGCAGAGATCTCTTGGGACAGGGGCGAATGGGTAGCAATCAGCCCCAGCATTTT.

This sequence joins TRBV29-1 and TRBJ1-4, with TRBD1 matching 9 bases. The CDR3 has 15 amino acids. With 5 bases clipped from V and 7 bases from J, the junction kept 11 bases outside the gene matches. Germline V gives CDR1 SQVTM, CDR2 ANQGSEA. The CDR3 DNA follows: TGCAGCGTTACTACCACAGGGGGCTTGGGTGAAAAACTGTTTTTT. Translated, it gives CSVTTTGGLGEKLFF.

This chain uses TRBV28 with TRBJ2-3; 9 nucleotides agree with TRBD2. Germline CDR1 and CDR2: MDHEN and SYDVKM. V shed 4 bases and J 1 base; nucleotides not matched to a gene: 6. CDR3 length: 16 residues. The CDR3 DNA is TGTGCCAGCAGTTCATCTAGCGGGACCGGCACAGATACGCAGTATTTT. Amino acids: CASSSSSGTGTDTQYF.

V and J are TRBV7-7 and TRBJ2-5, with D perhaps TRBD1 (6 bases). CDR3 length equals 16 residues. The V end lost 7 bases, the J end lost 4 bases, and 22 bases lay between the germline ends. Germline V gene lookup returns CDR1 SSHAT and CDR2 FNYEAQ (reference sequence). The CDR3 DNA reads TGTGCCAGCACAGGGGTTTGGGGGCGGCTGGGAGAGACCCAGTACTTC. Its translation: CASTGVWGRLGETQYF.

V is TRBV5-8 and J is TRBJ1-2, with D uncertain. Trimming shortened V by 1 base and J by 2 bases, and 3 bases separated the two germline ends. The CDR3 contains 12 residues. Germline lookup yields CDR1 SGHTS and CDR2 YDEGEE. The CDR3 reads CASSLRNYGYTF. Written as DNA, the CDR3 is TGTGCCAGCAGCTTGCGGAACTATGGCTACACCTTC.

The chain employs TRBV11-2 and TRBJ2-3; 8 bases line up with TRBD1. V lost 4 bases and J lost 5; bases outside the gene matches: 11. The CDR3 spans 16 residues. The V gene's germline CDR1 is SGHAT and CDR2 FQNNGV. The chain's CDR3 is CASSSGSGGFGDTQYF. Here the CDR3 DNA reads TGTGCCAGCAGCTCCGGTTCAGGGGGCTTCGGAGATACGCAGTATTTT. Together with reference TRBV11-2 and TRBJ2-3, the CDR3 gives the full variable domain: EAGVAQSPRYKIIEKRQSVAFWCNPISGHATLYWYQQILGQGPKLLIQFQNNGVVDDSQLPKDRFSAERLKGVDSTLKIQPAKLEDSAVYLCASSSGSGGFGDTQYFGPGTRLTVL.

The chain recombines TRBV11-2 with TRBJ1-2; no firm D call. Germline V gene sequence: CDR1 SGHAT, CDR2 FQNNGV. The CDR3 extends over 14 amino acids. V shed 2 bases and J shed 4 bases, with 11 bases lying between them. Here the CDR3 reads CASSLRPGSYGYTF. The CDR3 nucleotides read TGTGCCAGCAGCTTACGTCCGGGTTCCTATGGCTACACCTTC.

The chain joins TRBV5-5 to TRBJ2-4; D is possibly TRBD1 (6 bases). CDR3 length: 14 residues. Germline lookup yields CDR1 SGHKS and CDR2 YYEKEE (reference sequence). V was clipped by 4 bases and J by 9 bases, with 17 bases between them. The DNA of the CDR3 is TGTGCCAGCAGCCCAGGGGTCCGGGGCGGCATTCAGTACTTC. It translates to CASSPGVRGGIQYF.